Given below is one T cell receptor (beta chain) in context. This record comes from a study of blood T cell repertoires in COVID-19. At the level of the study: Samples representing acute and convalescent COVID-19 were sourced from the United States, Italy and Spain. PBMCs, B-cell-depleted T cells, or T cells were the source of the cDNA or gDNA that made up the material.

Data came from immunoSEQ multiplex PCR; TCRdb stores just in-frame clones and leaves some out. The table has over 65,000 clones, about nine tenths seen once. The CDR3 covers 17 residues. The germline CDR1 and CDR2 sequences are MNHEY and SMNVEV (reference sequence). V was pared by 5 bases and J by 5 bases, with 13 bases of the junction left unmatched. J is TRBJ2-1 and V is TRBV27, with 9 bases matching TRBD1. The sample comprised peripheral blood. The receptor was derived from a woman older than 75 with acute or convalescent COVID-19. The CDR3 protein is CASSPLYIGQGNNEQFF. The CDR3 DNA sequence: TGTGCCAGCAGTCCCCTTTATATAGGACAGGGGAACAATGAGCAGTTCTTC.